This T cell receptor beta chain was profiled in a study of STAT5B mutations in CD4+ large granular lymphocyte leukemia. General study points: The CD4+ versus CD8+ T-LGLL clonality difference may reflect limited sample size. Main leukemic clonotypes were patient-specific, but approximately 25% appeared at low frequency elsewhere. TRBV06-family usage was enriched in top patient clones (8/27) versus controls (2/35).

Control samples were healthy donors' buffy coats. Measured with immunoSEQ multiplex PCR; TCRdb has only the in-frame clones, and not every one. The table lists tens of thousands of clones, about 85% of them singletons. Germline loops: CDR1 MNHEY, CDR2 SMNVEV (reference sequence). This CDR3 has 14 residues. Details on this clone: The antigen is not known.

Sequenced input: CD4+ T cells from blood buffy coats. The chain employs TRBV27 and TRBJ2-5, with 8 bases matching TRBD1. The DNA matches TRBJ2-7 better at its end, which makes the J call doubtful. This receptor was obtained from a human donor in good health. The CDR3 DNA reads TGTGCCAGCAGTCCGCGACAGGGGCCCTACGAGCAGTACTTC. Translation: CASSPRQGPYEQYF.